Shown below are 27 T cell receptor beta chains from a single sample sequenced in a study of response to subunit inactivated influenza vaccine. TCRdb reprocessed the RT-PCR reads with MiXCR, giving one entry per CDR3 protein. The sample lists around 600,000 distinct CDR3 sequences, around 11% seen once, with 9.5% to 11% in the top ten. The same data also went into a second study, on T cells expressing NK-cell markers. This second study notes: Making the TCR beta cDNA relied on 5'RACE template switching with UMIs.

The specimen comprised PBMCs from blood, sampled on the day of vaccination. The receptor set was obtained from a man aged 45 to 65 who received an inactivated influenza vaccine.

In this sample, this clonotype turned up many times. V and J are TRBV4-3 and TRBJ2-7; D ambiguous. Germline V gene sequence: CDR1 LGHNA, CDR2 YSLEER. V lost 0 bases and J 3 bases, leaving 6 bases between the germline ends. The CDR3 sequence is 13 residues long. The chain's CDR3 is CASSQDRRYEQYF. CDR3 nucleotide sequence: TGCGCCAGCAGCCAAGATAGACGCTACGAGCAGTACTTC.

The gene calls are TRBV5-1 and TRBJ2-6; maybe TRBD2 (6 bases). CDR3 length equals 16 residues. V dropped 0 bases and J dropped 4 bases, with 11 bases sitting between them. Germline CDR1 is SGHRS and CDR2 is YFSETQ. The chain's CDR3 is CASSLDGGMGANVLTF. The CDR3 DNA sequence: TGCGCCAGCAGCTTGGATGGGGGGATGGGGGCCAACGTCCTGACTTTC.

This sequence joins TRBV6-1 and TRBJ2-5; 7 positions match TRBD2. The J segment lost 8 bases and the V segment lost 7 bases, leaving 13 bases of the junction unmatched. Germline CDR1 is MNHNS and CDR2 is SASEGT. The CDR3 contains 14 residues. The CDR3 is CASNPGGSHGTQYF. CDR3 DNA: TGTGCCAGCAACCCGGGGGGAAGCCATGGCACCCAGTACTTC.

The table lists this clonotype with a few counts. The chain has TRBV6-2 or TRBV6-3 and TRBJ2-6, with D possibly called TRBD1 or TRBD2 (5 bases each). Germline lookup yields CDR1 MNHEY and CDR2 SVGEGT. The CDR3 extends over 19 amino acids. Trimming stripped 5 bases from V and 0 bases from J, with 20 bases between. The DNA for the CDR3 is TGTGCCAGCAGTACTCGTTGGGGGAGTTTAACCTCTGGGGCCAACGTCCTGACTTTC. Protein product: CASSTRWGSLTSGANVLTF.

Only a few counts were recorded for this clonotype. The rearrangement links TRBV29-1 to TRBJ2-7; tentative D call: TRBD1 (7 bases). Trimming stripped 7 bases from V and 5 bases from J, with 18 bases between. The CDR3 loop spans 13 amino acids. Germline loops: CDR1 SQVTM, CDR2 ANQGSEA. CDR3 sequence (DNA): TGCAGCGGGGCGGGACAGAATCCCGACGAGCAGTACTTC. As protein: CSGAGQNPDEQYF.

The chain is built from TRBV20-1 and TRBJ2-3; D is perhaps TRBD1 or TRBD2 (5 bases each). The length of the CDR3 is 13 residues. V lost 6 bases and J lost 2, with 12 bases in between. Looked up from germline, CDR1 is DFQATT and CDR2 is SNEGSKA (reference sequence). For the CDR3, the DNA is TGCAGTGCAGACCGGGACCCCACAGATACGCAGTATTTT. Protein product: CSADRDPTDTQYF.

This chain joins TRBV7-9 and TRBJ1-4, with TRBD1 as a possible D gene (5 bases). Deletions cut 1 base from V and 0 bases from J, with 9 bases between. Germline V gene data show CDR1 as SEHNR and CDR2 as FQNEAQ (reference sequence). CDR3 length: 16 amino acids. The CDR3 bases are TGTGCCAGCAGCTTAGTCGTACAGGCAACTAATGAAAAACTGTTTTTT. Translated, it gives CASSLVVQATNEKLFF.

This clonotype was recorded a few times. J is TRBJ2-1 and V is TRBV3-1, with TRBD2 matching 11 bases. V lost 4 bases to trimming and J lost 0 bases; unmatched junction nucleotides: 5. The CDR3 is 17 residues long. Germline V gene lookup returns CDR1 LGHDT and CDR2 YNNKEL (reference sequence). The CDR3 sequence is CASSRGLAGSSYNEQFF. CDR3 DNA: TGTGCCAGCAGCCGTGGACTAGCGGGCAGCTCCTACAATGAGCAGTTCTTC.

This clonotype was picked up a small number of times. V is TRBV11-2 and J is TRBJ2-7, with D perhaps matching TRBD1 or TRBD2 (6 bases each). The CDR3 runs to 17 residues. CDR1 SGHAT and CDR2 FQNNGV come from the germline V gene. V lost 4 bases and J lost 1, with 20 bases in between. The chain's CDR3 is CASSSRGPGGNSYEQYF. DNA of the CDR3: TGTGCCAGCAGCTCTCGGGGGCCCGGCGGCAATTCCTACGAGCAGTACTTC.

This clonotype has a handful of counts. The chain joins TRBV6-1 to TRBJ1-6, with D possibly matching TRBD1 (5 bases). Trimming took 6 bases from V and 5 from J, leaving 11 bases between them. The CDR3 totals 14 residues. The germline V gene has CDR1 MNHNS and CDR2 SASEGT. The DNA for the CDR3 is TGTGCCAGCAGCCTTTTGGGGGATAATTCACCCCTCCACTTT. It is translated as CASSLLGDNSPLHF.

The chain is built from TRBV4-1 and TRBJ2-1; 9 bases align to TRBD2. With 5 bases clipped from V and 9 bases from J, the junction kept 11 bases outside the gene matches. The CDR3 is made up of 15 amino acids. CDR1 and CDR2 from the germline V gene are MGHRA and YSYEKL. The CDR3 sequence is CASSIGLQREVEQFF. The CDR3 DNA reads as TGCGCCAGCAGCATCGGACTCCAGCGGGAGGTTGAGCAGTTCTTC.

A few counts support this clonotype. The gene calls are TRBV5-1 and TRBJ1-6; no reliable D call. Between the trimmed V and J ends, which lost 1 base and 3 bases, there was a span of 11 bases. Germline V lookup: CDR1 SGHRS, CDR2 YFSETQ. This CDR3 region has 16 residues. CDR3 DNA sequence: TGCGCCAGCAGCTTGAGGACGGAGCACTATAATTCACCCCTCCACTTT. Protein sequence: CASSLRTEHYNSPLHF.

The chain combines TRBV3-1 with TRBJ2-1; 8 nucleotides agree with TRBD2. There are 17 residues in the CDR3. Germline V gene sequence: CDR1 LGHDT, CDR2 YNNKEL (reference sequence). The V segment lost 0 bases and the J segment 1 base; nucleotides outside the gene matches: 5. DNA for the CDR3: TGTGCCAGCAGCCAAGATTCGGGACTAGTTTCCTACAATGAGCAGTTCTTC. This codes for CASSQDSGLVSYNEQFF.

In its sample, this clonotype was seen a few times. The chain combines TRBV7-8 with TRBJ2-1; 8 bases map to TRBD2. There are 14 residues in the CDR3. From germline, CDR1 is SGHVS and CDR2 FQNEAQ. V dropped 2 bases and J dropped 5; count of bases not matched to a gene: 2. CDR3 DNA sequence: TGTGCCAGCAGCTTAATGCGGGAGGACAATGAGCAGTTCTTC. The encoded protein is CASSLMREDNEQFF.

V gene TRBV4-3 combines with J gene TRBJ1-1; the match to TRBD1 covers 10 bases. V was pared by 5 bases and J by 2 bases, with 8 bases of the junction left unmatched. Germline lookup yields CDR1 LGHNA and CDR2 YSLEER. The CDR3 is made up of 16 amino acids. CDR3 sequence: CASSTRQGASNTEAFF. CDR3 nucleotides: TGCGCCAGCAGCACCCGACAGGGGGCGAGTAACACTGAAGCTTTCTTT.

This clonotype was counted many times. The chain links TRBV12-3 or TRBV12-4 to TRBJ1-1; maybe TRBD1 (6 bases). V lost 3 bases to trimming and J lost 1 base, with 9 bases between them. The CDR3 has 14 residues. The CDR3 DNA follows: TGTGCCAGCAGTTTGGGCAGGGGGAACACTGAAGCTTTCTTT. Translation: CASSLGRGNTEAFF.

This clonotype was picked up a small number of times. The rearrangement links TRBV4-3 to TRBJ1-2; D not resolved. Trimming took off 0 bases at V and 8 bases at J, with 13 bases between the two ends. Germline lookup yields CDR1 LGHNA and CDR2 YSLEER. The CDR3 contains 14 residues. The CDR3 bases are TGCGCCAGCAGCCAAGATTATCGGCAAGGGGGCTACACCTTC. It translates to CASSQDYRQGGYTF.

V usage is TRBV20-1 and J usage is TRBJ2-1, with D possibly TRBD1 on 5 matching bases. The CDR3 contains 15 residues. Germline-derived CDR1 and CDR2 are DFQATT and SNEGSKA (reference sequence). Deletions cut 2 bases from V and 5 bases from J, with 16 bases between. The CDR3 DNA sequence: TGCAGTGCTAGAACTCAGGGCAGGCTCGACAATGAGCAGTTCTTC. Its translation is CSARTQGRLDNEQFF.

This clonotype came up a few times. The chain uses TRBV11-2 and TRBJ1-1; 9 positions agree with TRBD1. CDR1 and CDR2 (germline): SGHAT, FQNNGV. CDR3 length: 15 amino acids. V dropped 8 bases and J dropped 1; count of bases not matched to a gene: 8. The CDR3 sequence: CASVPLGQGNTEAFF. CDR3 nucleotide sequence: TGTGCCAGCGTCCCCCTGGGACAGGGGAACACTGAAGCTTTCTTT.

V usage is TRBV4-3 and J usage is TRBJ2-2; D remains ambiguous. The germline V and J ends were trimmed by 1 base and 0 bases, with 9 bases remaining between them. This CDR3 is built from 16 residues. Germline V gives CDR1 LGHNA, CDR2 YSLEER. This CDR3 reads CASSQGSVTNTGELFF. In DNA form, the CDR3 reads TGCGCCAGCAGCCAAGGCTCAGTTACGAACACCGGGGAGCTGTTTTTT.

The chain's CDR3 is CASSQRGAKRDEQFF. The CDR3 coding sequence is TGCGCCAGCAGTCAAAGGGGGGCTAAGCGGGATGAGCAGTTCTTC. The rearrangement links TRBV23-1 to TRBJ2-1; D may correspond to TRBD1 or TRBD2 (6 bases each). TRBV23-1 is marked as an open reading frame, function uncertain. With 2 bases removed from V and 8 bases from J, the gap between germline ends came to 16 bases. The CDR3 spans 15 residues.

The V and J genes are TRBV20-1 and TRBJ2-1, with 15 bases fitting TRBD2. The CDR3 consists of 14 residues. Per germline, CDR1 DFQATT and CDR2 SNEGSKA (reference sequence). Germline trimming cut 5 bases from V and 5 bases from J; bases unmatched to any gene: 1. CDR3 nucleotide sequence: TGCAGTGCTGGACTAGCGGGGGGGCACAATGAGCAGTTCTTC. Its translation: CSAGLAGGHNEQFF.

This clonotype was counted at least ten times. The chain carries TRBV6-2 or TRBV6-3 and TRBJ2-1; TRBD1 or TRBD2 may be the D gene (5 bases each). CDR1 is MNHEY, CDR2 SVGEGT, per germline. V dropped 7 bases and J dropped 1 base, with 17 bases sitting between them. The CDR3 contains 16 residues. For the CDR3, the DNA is TGTGCCAGCACCCCGGGACGGACCCTTTCCTACAATGAGCAGTTCTTC. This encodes CASTPGRTLSYNEQFF.

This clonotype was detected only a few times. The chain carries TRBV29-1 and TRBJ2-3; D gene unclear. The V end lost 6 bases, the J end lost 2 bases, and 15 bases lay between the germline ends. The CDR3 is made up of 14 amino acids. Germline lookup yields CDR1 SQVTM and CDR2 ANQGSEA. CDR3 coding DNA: TGCAGCGTCCGGATGAGACCCTACACAGATACGCAGTATTTT. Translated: CSVRMRPYTDTQYF.

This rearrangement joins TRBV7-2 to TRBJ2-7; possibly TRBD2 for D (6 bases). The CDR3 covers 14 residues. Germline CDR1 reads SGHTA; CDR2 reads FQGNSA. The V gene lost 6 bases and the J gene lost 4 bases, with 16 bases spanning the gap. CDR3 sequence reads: CASSSGRGDYEQYF. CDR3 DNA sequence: TGTGCCAGCAGTTCGGGGCGCGGGGATTACGAGCAGTACTTC.

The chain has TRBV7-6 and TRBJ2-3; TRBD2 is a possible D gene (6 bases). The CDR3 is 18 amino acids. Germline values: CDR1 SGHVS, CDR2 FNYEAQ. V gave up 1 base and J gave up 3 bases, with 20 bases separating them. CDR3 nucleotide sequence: TGTGCCAGCAGCTTAGATCCTAGCAGGAGGGCCGGTACAGATACGCAGTATTTT. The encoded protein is CASSLDPSRRAGTDTQYF.

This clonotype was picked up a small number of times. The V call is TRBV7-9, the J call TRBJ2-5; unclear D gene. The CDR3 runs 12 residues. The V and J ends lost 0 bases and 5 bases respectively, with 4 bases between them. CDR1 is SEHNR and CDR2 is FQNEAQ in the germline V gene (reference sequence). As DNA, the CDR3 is TGTGCCAGCAGCTTAGCCTACGAGACCCAGTACTTC. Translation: CASSLAYETQYF.